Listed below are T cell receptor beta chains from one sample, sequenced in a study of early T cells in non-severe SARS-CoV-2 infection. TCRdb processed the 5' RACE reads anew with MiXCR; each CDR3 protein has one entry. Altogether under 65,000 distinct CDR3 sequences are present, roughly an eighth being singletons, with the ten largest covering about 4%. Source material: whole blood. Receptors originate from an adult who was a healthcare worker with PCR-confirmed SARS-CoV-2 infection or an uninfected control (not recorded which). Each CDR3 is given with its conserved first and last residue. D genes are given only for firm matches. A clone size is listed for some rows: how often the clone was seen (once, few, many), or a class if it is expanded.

cdr3_nt: TGTGCCAGCAGTCCCCCGGGACTAGCGGGAGGCGAGCAGTACTTC
cdr3_aa: CASSPPGLAGGEQYF
v_call: TRBV28
d_call: TRBD2
j_call: TRBJ2-7
clone_size: NA

cdr3_nt: TGTGCCAGCAGCCAAGCGGGAGAGGGCAAAAACATTCAGTACTTC
cdr3_aa: CASSQAGEGKNIQYF
v_call: TRBV4-2
d_call: NA
j_call: TRBJ2-4
clone_size: NA

cdr3_nt: TGTGCCAGCAGCTCACTGGGGGAGACCCAGTACTTC
cdr3_aa: CASSSLGETQYF
v_call: TRBV11-2
d_call: NA
j_call: TRBJ2-5
clone_size: NA

cdr3_nt: TGTGCCAGCAGACCGGGACTATCCTACGAGCAGTACTTC
cdr3_aa: CASRPGLSYEQYF
v_call: TRBV6-1
d_call: TRBD2
j_call: TRBJ2-7
clone_size: NA

cdr3_nt: TGTGCCAGTAGTATTCCGGAGGAATCTGGGGCCAAAAACATTCAGTACTTC
cdr3_aa: CASSIPEESGAKNIQYF
v_call: TRBV19
d_call: NA
j_call: TRBJ2-4
clone_size: few

cdr3_nt: TGTGCCAGCAGCCGGACGGACGAGCAGTACTTC
cdr3_aa: CASSRTDEQYF
v_call: TRBV28
d_call: NA
j_call: TRBJ2-7
clone_size: many

cdr3_nt: TGTGCCAGTTCCGGGACAGGGACCACAGATACGCAGTATTTT
cdr3_aa: CASSGTGTTDTQYF
v_call: TRBV10-3
d_call: TRBD1
j_call: TRBJ2-3
clone_size: NA

cdr3_nt: TGTGCCAGCAGCTCGATCACAGATACGCAGTATTTT
cdr3_aa: CASSSITDTQYF
v_call: TRBV5-4
d_call: NA
j_call: TRBJ2-3
clone_size: many

cdr3_nt: TGTGCCAGCAGCCCCGACCTCTATGGCTACACCTTC
cdr3_aa: CASSPDLYGYTF
v_call: TRBV7-9
d_call: NA
j_call: TRBJ1-2
clone_size: NA

cdr3_nt: TGTGCCAGCAGCCGCCCCTCCTGGTTAGTTGAGCAGTTCTTC
cdr3_aa: CASSRPSWLVEQFF
v_call: TRBV7-2
d_call: NA
j_call: TRBJ2-1
clone_size: many

cdr3_nt: TGTGCCAGCAGCTTGCATGGAGATACGCAGTATTTT
cdr3_aa: CASSLHGDTQYF
v_call: TRBV11-3
d_call: NA
j_call: TRBJ2-3
clone_size: once

cdr3_nt: TGTGCCAGCAGTCCCCCTGGGAGGCCAGATACGCAGTATTTT
cdr3_aa: CASSPPGRPDTQYF
v_call: TRBV6-6
d_call: NA
j_call: TRBJ2-3
clone_size: few

cdr3_nt: TGTGCCAGCAGCCTAGGACTAGCGGTCCTTGGTGAGCAGTTCTTC
cdr3_aa: CASSLGLAVLGEQFF
v_call: TRBV11-2
d_call: TRBD2
j_call: TRBJ2-1
clone_size: many

cdr3_nt: TGTGCCAGCAGCCGTACAGGGGGCGTTAACTATGGCTACACCTTC
cdr3_aa: CASSRTGGVNYGYTF
v_call: TRBV5-5
d_call: TRBD1
j_call: TRBJ1-2
clone_size: NA

cdr3_nt: TGTGCCAGCAGCCAAGAAGGCGACACTGAAGCTTTCTTT
cdr3_aa: CASSQEGDTEAFF
v_call: TRBV3-1
d_call: NA
j_call: TRBJ1-1
clone_size: NA

cdr3_nt: TGTGCCAGCAGCGTAACAGGGAACACTGAAGCTTTCTTT
cdr3_aa: CASSVTGNTEAFF
v_call: TRBV9
d_call: NA
j_call: TRBJ1-1
clone_size: NA

cdr3_nt: TGTGCCAGCAGCCAAACAGGGTATAGCAATCAGCCCCAGCATTTT
cdr3_aa: CASSQTGYSNQPQHF
v_call: TRBV7-6
d_call: NA
j_call: TRBJ1-5
clone_size: NA

cdr3_nt: TGCAGTGCTAGTGAGGTAGCGGGAGGGCGAGAGACCCAGTACTTC
cdr3_aa: CSASEVAGGRETQYF
v_call: TRBV20-1
d_call: TRBD2
j_call: TRBJ2-5
clone_size: many

cdr3_nt: TGTGCCAGCAGCCGGGGATACAATGAGCAGTTCTTC
cdr3_aa: CASSRGYNEQFF
v_call: TRBV14
d_call: NA
j_call: TRBJ2-1
clone_size: many

cdr3_nt: TGTGCCATCAGTGAAGGCGGGAATTTCGACAATGAGCAGTTCTTC
cdr3_aa: CAISEGGNFDNEQFF
v_call: TRBV10-3
d_call: NA
j_call: TRBJ2-1
clone_size: many

cdr3_nt: TGTGCCAGCAGTTGGGACTTCCCGGGAGATATCTACGAGCAGTACTTC
cdr3_aa: CASSWDFPGDIYEQYF
v_call: TRBV6-2/TRBV6-3
d_call: NA
j_call: TRBJ2-7
clone_size: many

cdr3_nt: TGTGCCAGCAGTTTAGGGACAGGGAACTATGGCTACACCTTC
cdr3_aa: CASSLGTGNYGYTF
v_call: TRBV28
d_call: TRBD1
j_call: TRBJ1-2
clone_size: NA

cdr3_nt: TGTGCCAGCAAGGGTAGCGTAAGCGGGGCCAAAAACATTCAGTACTTC
cdr3_aa: CASKGSVSGAKNIQYF
v_call: TRBV28
d_call: NA
j_call: TRBJ2-4
clone_size: NA

cdr3_nt: TGCGCCAGCAGCGTGGACAGGGAGGTCTACGAGCAGTACTTC
cdr3_aa: CASSVDREVYEQYF
v_call: TRBV5-1
d_call: TRBD1
j_call: TRBJ2-7
clone_size: many

cdr3_nt: TGTGCCAGCAGCGGTTCCAGGGTCTCCTACGAGCAGTACTTC
cdr3_aa: CASSGSRVSYEQYF
v_call: TRBV5-6
d_call: NA
j_call: TRBJ2-7
clone_size: NA

cdr3_nt: TGTGCCAGCTCCCGGGCGAGGGGTTCCTACGAGCAGTACTTC
cdr3_aa: CASSRARGSYEQYF
v_call: TRBV18
d_call: NA
j_call: TRBJ2-7
clone_size: many

cdr3_nt: TGCAGTGCTAGAGAATCGCGGCTTGGTTCCTACAATGAGCAGTTCTTC
cdr3_aa: CSARESRLGSYNEQFF
v_call: TRBV20-1
d_call: NA
j_call: TRBJ2-1
clone_size: few

cdr3_nt: TGTGCCAGCAGCCCCAGGGGAGATACGCAGTATTTT
cdr3_aa: CASSPRGDTQYF
v_call: TRBV11-2
d_call: NA
j_call: TRBJ2-3
clone_size: NA